The 25 T cell receptor beta chains listed next were all sequenced from one sample in a study of T cell repertoires in cytomegalovirus infection. Their specific antigens are unknown. TCRdb re-called the reads through MiXCR, storing one row per CDR3 protein. The table records about 220,000 distinct CDR3 sequences, around 35% of them present only once. The sample consisted of CD8+ T cells from cultured PBMCs, taken from culture after CMV antigen stimulation. These receptors all come from a human donor in good health (CMV status not recorded). Some clones in this sample may be carry-over from other donors' samples.

The rearrangement joins TRBV4-1 to TRBJ2-5; perhaps TRBD1 as D (6 bases). The CDR3 extends over 15 amino acids. V was pared by 0 bases and J by 0 bases, with 8 bases between. Germline lookup yields CDR1 MGHRA and CDR2 YSYEKL. CDR3 coding DNA: TGCGCCAGCAGCCAAGATAAGGGGGACCAAGAGACCCAGTACTTC. It yields the protein CASSQDKGDQETQYF.

This clonotype was seen ten or more times. V and J are TRBV7-6 and TRBJ2-5; D is ambiguous. This CDR3 is 13 amino acids long. With 1 base removed from V and 9 bases from J, the gap between germline ends came to 12 bases. The germline V gene encodes CDR1 SGHVS and CDR2 FNYEAQ. The chain's CDR3 is CASSLGPGSPQYF. The DNA of the CDR3 is TGTGCCAGCAGCTTAGGTCCCGGGTCGCCCCAGTACTTC.

The V gene is TRBV29-1, the J gene TRBJ2-7; 8 bases fit TRBD2. The V gene's germline CDR1 is SQVTM and CDR2 ANQGSEA. The ends lost 2 bases at V and 0 bases at J; junction bases unmatched: 3. The CDR3 is made up of 14 amino acids. The CDR3 nucleotides read TGCAGCGTTGAACTAGCGGGCAGCTCCTACGAGCAGTACTTC. This encodes CSVELAGSSYEQYF.

The V gene is TRBV18, the J gene TRBJ2-4; TRBD1 might be the D (5 bases). V lost 3 bases to trimming and J lost 10 bases, with 13 bases between them. CDR3 length equals 13 residues. CDR1 and CDR2 (germline): KGHSH, LQKENI. CDR3 in amino acids: CASSPETVIIQYF. CDR3 nucleotide sequence: TGTGCCAGCTCACCGGAGACAGTGATAATTCAGTACTTC. Full variable domain (outside the CDR3, taken from reference TRBV18 and TRBJ2-4): NAGVMQNPRHLVRRRGQEARLRCSPMKGHSHVYWYRQLPEEGLKFMVYLQKENIIDESGMPKERFSAEFPKEGPSILRIQQVVRGDSAAYFCASSPETVIIQYFGAGTRLSVL.

J is TRBJ2-5 and V is TRBV11-2; D not resolved. CDR3 length: 12 residues. Germline CDR1 is SGHAT and CDR2 is FQNNGV. The V end lost 0 bases, the J end lost 4 bases, and 3 bases lay between the germline ends. The CDR3 loop reads CASSLEAETQYF. CDR3 sequence (DNA): TGTGCCAGCAGCTTAGAAGCAGAGACCCAGTACTTC. Full variable domain (remainder filled in from reference TRBV11-2 and TRBJ2-5): EAGVAQSPRYKIIEKRQSVAFWCNPISGHATLYWYQQILGQGPKLLIQFQNNGVVDDSQLPKDRFSAERLKGVDSTLKIQPAKLEDSAVYLCASSLEAETQYFGPGTRLLVL.

This clonotype occurred many times. V gene TRBV7-6 combines with J gene TRBJ1-1, with D maybe TRBD1 (6 bases). V was clipped by 5 bases and J by 2 bases, with 15 bases between them. Germline CDR1 and CDR2: SGHVS and FNYEAQ. The CDR3 spans 15 residues. The CDR3 sequence is CASSRFGGANTEAFF. DNA of the CDR3: TGTGCCAGCAGCCGTTTCGGGGGGGCTAACACTGAAGCTTTCTTT. The variable domain in full, completed from reference TRBV7-6 and TRBJ1-1, reads GAGVSQSPRYKVTKRGQDVALRCDPISGHVSLYWYRQALGQGPEFLTYFNYEAQQDKSGLPNDRFSAERPEGSISTLTIQRTEQRDSAMYRCASSRFGGANTEAFFGQGTRLTVV.

This clonotype has just a few counts. This chain's CDR3 is CASSLVPLAGETYNEQFF. The CDR3 DNA reads as TGTGCCAGCAGCTTAGTACCCCTAGCGGGAGAAACCTACAATGAGCAGTTCTTC. The chain joins TRBV7-8 to TRBJ2-1; 10 bases are shared with TRBD2. Germline-derived CDR1 and CDR2 are SGHVS and FQNEAQ. V dropped 1 base and J dropped 2; count of bases not matched to a gene: 8. The CDR3 has 18 residues.

A few counts support this clonotype. The chain uses TRBV7-3 and TRBJ1-1, with 9 positions matching TRBD1. The CDR3 loop spans 15 amino acids. V lost 4 bases to trimming and J lost 3 bases; unmatched junction nucleotides: 6. Germline lookup yields CDR1 SGHTA and CDR2 FQGTGA. The CDR3 DNA reads TGTGCCAGCAGCTCGGGGACAGGGATAGACACTGAAGCTTTCTTT. Translation gives CASSSGTGIDTEAFF.

The chain joins TRBV24-1 to TRBJ2-3, with D tentatively TRBD2 (7 bases). The CDR3 totals 14 residues. The ends were cut back, 3 bases at V and 5 bases at J, with 11 bases in the middle. Looked up from germline, CDR1 is KGHDR and CDR2 is SFDVKD. DNA of the CDR3: TGTGCCACCAGTGATGGCGGGGGCCAAGATACGCAGTATTTT. The encoded protein is CATSDGGGQDTQYF.

The genes are TRBV7-6 and TRBJ2-3; D ambiguous. Germline V gene lookup returns CDR1 SGHVS and CDR2 FNYEAQ. V dropped 5 bases and J dropped 3 bases, with 12 bases sitting between them. The CDR3 sequence is 14 residues long. The CDR3 protein is CASSQGVLTDTQYF. The CDR3 nucleotides read TGTGCCAGCAGCCAAGGAGTCTTGACAGATACGCAGTATTTT.

The rearrangement links TRBV7-2 to TRBJ1-5; maybe TRBD1 (5 bases). This CDR3 comprises 12 residues. Germline V gene data show CDR1 as SGHTA and CDR2 as FQGNSA. The V end lost 9 bases, the J end lost 2 bases, and 8 bases lay between the germline ends. For the CDR3, the DNA is TGTGCCAGTCAAGGGGGCAATCAGCCCCAGCATTTT. This translates into CASQGGNQPQHF.

This clonotype has more than one count but fewer than ten. The V gene is TRBV7-9, the J gene TRBJ2-7, with a weak D call TRBD2 (5 bases). Trimming removed 1 base from V and 2 bases from J, with 12 bases in between. CDR1 and CDR2 (germline): SEHNR, FQNEAQ (reference sequence). CDR3 length equals 15 residues. CDR3 loop: CASSLGAGSTYEQYF. Written as DNA, the CDR3 is TGTGCCAGCAGCTTAGGGGCGGGTAGCACCTACGAGCAGTACTTC.

The J gene is TRBJ2-7, the V gene TRBV7-6; D assignment may be TRBD1 or TRBD2 (7 bases each). The CDR3 is made up of 13 amino acids. V was pared by 4 bases and J by 6 bases, with 13 bases between. Germline loops: CDR1 SGHVS, CDR2 FNYEAQ. The CDR3 nucleotides read TGTGCCAGCAGCTACGACAGGGAGGGCGAGCAGTACTTC. This gives the protein CASSYDREGEQYF.

The V and J genes are TRBV2 and TRBJ1-2; D unresolved. The germline CDR1 and CDR2 sequences are SNHLY and FYNNEI. The V end was cut by 4 bases, the J end by 8 bases, with 11 bases between. This CDR3 is built from 12 residues. The DNA for the CDR3 is TGTGCCAGCAGTGCTCCACCGGCAGGCTACACCTTC. Its translation is CASSAPPAGYTF.

The chain combines TRBV5-1 with TRBJ2-1; D possibly uses TRBD1 or TRBD2 (5 bases each). This CDR3 contains 16 residues. V was clipped by 8 bases and J by 2 bases, with 20 bases between them. Germline-derived CDR1 and CDR2 are SGHRS and YFSETQ. The CDR3 loop is CASSPPPGPPYNEQFF. CDR3 in DNA: TGCGCCAGTTCGCCCCCTCCGGGACCGCCCTACAATGAGCAGTTCTTC. Full variable domain (rest looked up from reference TRBV5-1 and TRBJ2-1): KAGVTQTPRYLIKTRGQQVTLSCSPISGHRSVSWYQQTPGQGLQFLFEYFSETQRNKGNFPGRFSGRQFSNSRSEMNVSTLELGDSALYLCASSPPPGPPYNEQFFGPGTRLTVL.

The sample holds a few counts of this clonotype. CDR3 sequence reads: CASSPLFNSQAYEQYF. The CDR3 bases are TGTGCCAGCTCACCACTTTTTAACAGTCAAGCCTACGAGCAGTACTTC. The gene calls are TRBV18 and TRBJ2-7, with no clear D. The CDR3 covers 16 residues. Germline-derived CDR1 and CDR2 are KGHSH and LQKENI. The ends were cut back, 1 base at V and 2 bases at J, with 15 bases in the middle.

This sequence joins TRBV28 and TRBJ2-1; 9 nucleotides line up with TRBD1. The CDR3 is 15 amino acids. Per the germline V gene, CDR1 is MDHEN and CDR2 is SYDVKM. Trimming removed 3 bases from V and 7 bases from J; junction bases left unmatched: 7. The CDR3 region is CASSFRNRGRNEQFF. The CDR3 nucleotides are TGTGCCAGCAGTTTTAGGAACAGGGGGCGAAATGAGCAGTTCTTC.

This clonotype was recorded a few times. The gene calls are TRBV27 and TRBJ2-7, with D maybe TRBD2 (5 bases). The V end lost 6 bases, the J end lost 3 bases, and 15 bases lay between the germline ends. CDR3 length equals 14 residues. Germline-derived CDR1 and CDR2 are MNHEY and SMNVEV (reference sequence). The CDR3 region is CASSRTAEGYEQYF. In DNA, the CDR3 is TGTGCCAGCAGCCGCACTGCAGAGGGCTACGAGCAGTACTTC.

The V gene is TRBV12-3 or TRBV12-4, the J gene TRBJ2-4; 7 bases match TRBD1. CDR3 size: 16 residues. Trimming removed 5 bases from V and 1 base from J; junction bases left unmatched: 8. The CDR3 DNA sequence: TGTGCCAGCAGTACGCGACAGGGTGAGGCCAAAAACATTCAGTACTTC. Translated, it gives CASSTRQGEAKNIQYF.

CDR3 sequence: CATSSRQIYSNQPQHF. The CDR3 coding sequence is TGTGCCACCAGCTCCCGACAGATCTATAGCAATCAGCCCCAGCATTTT. The chain is built from TRBV15 and TRBJ1-5; tentatively, D is TRBD1 (5 bases). Germline assignment: CDR1 LNHNV and CDR2 YYDKDF (reference sequence). Trimming pared 5 bases from V and 0 bases from J, leaving 14 bases between. This CDR3 has 16 residues.

This clonotype was recorded at least ten times. The chain has TRBV5-4 and TRBJ2-7, with D perhaps matching TRBD2 (6 bases). The germline V gene has CDR1 SGHNT and CDR2 YYREEE (reference sequence). The V and J ends lost 0 bases and 5 bases respectively, with 15 bases between them. The CDR3 extends over 15 amino acids. CDR3: CASSLAGTPNDEQYF. The CDR3 DNA follows: TGTGCCAGCAGCTTGGCCGGGACTCCTAATGACGAGCAGTACTTC.

This clonotype was found once. J is TRBJ2-7 and V is TRBV3-1, with 8 bases that match TRBD2. V lost 5 bases, J lost 3 bases, and 6 bases stayed unmatched. Germline V lookup: CDR1 LGHDT, CDR2 YNNKEL (reference sequence). The CDR3 totals 14 residues. CDR3 nucleotides: TGTGCCAGCAGCAACCTTCTAGCGGGCTACGAGCAGTACTTC. Its translation is CASSNLLAGYEQYF.

The chain uses TRBV7-9 and TRBJ2-7; D unclear. There are 13 residues in the CDR3. Germline V gene sequence: CDR1 SEHNR, CDR2 FQNEAQ (reference sequence). Trimming removed 4 bases at V and 6 bases at J, with 13 bases between. The CDR3 protein is CASSSGLYLEQYF. The DNA of the CDR3 is TGTGCCAGCAGCTCGGGCCTTTACCTCGAGCAGTACTTC.

This clonotype was seen more than once but under ten times. V gene TRBV10-3 combines with J gene TRBJ2-3, with D perhaps matching TRBD2 (6 bases). The germline V and J ends were trimmed by 3 bases and 3 bases, with 22 bases remaining between them. CDR1 is ENHRY, CDR2 SYGVKD, per germline. The CDR3 extends over 18 amino acids. CDR3 residues: CAISEVPGDSGGTDTQYF. The CDR3 nucleotides read TGTGCCATCAGTGAAGTTCCGGGGGACTCCGGAGGAACAGATACGCAGTATTTT.

V and J are TRBV11-2 and TRBJ1-1; D possibly corresponds to TRBD1 (6 bases). The CDR3 is made up of 15 amino acids. The V and J ends lost 5 bases and 5 bases respectively, with 18 bases between them. CDR1 is SGHAT and CDR2 is FQNNGV in the germline V gene. CDR3 DNA: TGTGCCAGCAGCCTATGGGACACCTCGGGGACTGAAGCTTTCTTT. Its protein is CASSLWDTSGTEAFF.